A selection of T cell receptor beta chains follows, all from one sample in a study of immune heterogeneity within non-small cell lung tumors. TCRdb re-called the multiplex PCR reads through MiXCR, storing one row per CDR3 protein. The sample has about 2,900 distinct CDR3 sequences; roughly 45% are singletons. Sequenced: lung tumor tissue. The receptors here all came from a man aged 55-75 years with non-small cell lung cancer. Each CDR3 is given with its conserved first and last residue. Fields, in order: CDR3 DNA, CDR3 protein, J gene, clone size, D gene, V gene. D genes are given only for firm matches. Expanded clones get a size class; other rows say once, few or many, or leave the size out.

CDR3nt: TGTGCCAGCAGCCCCAACAGCTACGAGCAGTACTTC
CDR3aa: CASSPNSYEQYF
j_gene: TRBJ2-7
abundance: .
d_gene: .
v_gene: TRBV7-9

CDR3nt: TGCGCCAGCAGCGAGGGAAACAGGACCCCGTTGACCCTCCACTTT
CDR3aa: CASSEGNRTPLTLHF
j_gene: TRBJ1-6
abundance: .
d_gene: .
v_gene: TRBV5-1

CDR3nt: TGCAGTGATATTTCTCTAGCGGGCCGCACAGATACGAAGTATTTT
CDR3aa: CSDISLAGRTDTKYF
j_gene: TRBJ2-3
abundance: .
d_gene: TRBD2
v_gene: TRBV20-1

CDR3nt: TGTGCCAGCAGCTTTGGGACAGGGAGGGATCAGCCCCAGCATTTT
CDR3aa: CASSFGTGRDQPQHF
j_gene: TRBJ1-5
abundance: medium-sized
d_gene: TRBD1
v_gene: TRBV5-5

CDR3nt: TGTGCCAGCAGCTTGCAGTCCCAGAGACTCGGAAACACCATATATTTT
CDR3aa: CASSLQSQRLGNTIYF
j_gene: TRBJ1-3
abundance: few
d_gene: .
v_gene: TRBV5-4

CDR3nt: TGTGCCAGCAGCCATACAGGCGAGGCTTCTGGAAACACCATATATTTT
CDR3aa: CASSHTGEASGNTIYF
j_gene: TRBJ1-3
abundance: .
d_gene: .
v_gene: TRBV7-2

CDR3nt: TGCGCCAGCAGCCAAGGGAGACCGACAGATACGCAGTATTTT
CDR3aa: CASSQGRPTDTQYF
j_gene: TRBJ2-3
abundance: .
d_gene: .
v_gene: TRBV4-1

CDR3nt: TGTGCCAGCAGTTCACTGAGCAGCGGGTTGGGAGAAAAACTGTTTTTT
CDR3aa: CASSSLSSGLGEKLFF
j_gene: TRBJ1-4
abundance: medium-sized
d_gene: .
v_gene: TRBV27

CDR3nt: TGCAGTGCTCCTGACAGGGTAGGAACTAATGAAAAACTGTTTTTT
CDR3aa: CSAPDRVGTNEKLFF
j_gene: TRBJ1-4
abundance: .
d_gene: TRBD1
v_gene: TRBV20-1

CDR3nt: TGTGCCAGCAGTTATATTCGGGTTAATTCACCCCTCCACTTT
CDR3aa: CASSYIRVNSPLHF
j_gene: TRBJ1-6
abundance: medium-sized
d_gene: .
v_gene: TRBV6-2/TRBV6-3

CDR3nt: TGTGCCAGCAGTTACTCGACTAGCCCTCGGGGTGAGCAGTTCTTC
CDR3aa: CASSYSTSPRGEQFF
j_gene: TRBJ2-1
abundance: medium-sized
d_gene: TRBD2
v_gene: TRBV6-5

CDR3nt: TGTGCCAGCAGCCCCCACTTCAGCAAACACTACGAGCAGTACTTC
CDR3aa: CASSPHFSKHYEQYF
j_gene: TRBJ2-7
abundance: .
d_gene: .
v_gene: TRBV7-2